This T cell receptor (beta chain) was recovered during a study of identical twins. Study outcomes and limitations: Invariant MAIT and iNKT cells are populations that could partly confound zero-insertion analyses. Cord blood beta clonotypes present at high abundance carried fewer insertions; no such pattern appeared in memory repertoires.

Trimming cost V 6 bases and J 3 bases; bases outside gene matches: 9. Germline lookup yields CDR1 MNHEY and CDR2 SVGEGT. This CDR3 is 15 amino acids long. It was template switching that added a universal primer site, and there were unique molecular identifiers on the cDNA. TCRdb analysed the 5' RACE reads with MiXCR anew, one entry per CDR3 protein. The data show 1.5 million to 2 million distinct CDR3 sequences, under 35% seen once. This clonotype appeared a few times. Its antigen is still unknown. The clonotype was recovered from a newborn girl in good health. This sequence joins TRBV6-2 or TRBV6-3 and TRBJ2-7; 9 positions agree with TRBD1. Sequenced material: cord blood. CDR3 nucleotide sequence: TGTGCCAGCAGACTCTCCGGGACAGGGATCTACGAGCAGTACTTC. Translation gives CASRLSGTGIYEQYF.